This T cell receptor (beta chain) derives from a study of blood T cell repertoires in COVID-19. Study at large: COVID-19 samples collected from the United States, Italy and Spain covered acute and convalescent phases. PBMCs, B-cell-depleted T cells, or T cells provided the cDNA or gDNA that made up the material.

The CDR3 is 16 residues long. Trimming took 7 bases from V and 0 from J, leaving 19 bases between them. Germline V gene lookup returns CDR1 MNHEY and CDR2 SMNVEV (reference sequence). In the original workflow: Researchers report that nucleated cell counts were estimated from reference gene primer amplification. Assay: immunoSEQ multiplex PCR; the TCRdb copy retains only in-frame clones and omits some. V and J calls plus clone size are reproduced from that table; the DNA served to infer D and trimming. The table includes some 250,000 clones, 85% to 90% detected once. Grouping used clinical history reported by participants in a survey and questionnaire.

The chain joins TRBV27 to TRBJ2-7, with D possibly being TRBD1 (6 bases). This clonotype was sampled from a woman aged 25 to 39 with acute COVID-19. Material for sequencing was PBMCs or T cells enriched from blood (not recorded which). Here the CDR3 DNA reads TGTGCCAGCACCCATCAGGGACATCCGGACTCCTACGAGCAGTACTTC. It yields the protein CASTHQGHPDSYEQYF.